This TCR beta chain was recorded in a study of blood T cells in healthy people across ages. The length of the CDR3 is 16 residues. CDR1 SEHNR and CDR2 FQNEAQ come from the germline V gene (reference sequence). Through a sample-barcoded 5' primer and a J-beta primer mix, a second PCR was run for roughly 7 to 12 cycles. MiXCR, applied by TCRdb to the 5' RACE reads, yields one record per CDR3 protein. The table has some 700,000 distinct CDR3 sequences, 22% seen once; the top ten hold approximately 20%. This receptor was obtained from a man between 65 and 85 years old in good health. The chain links TRBV7-9 to TRBJ2-5; the D gene could be TRBD1 or TRBD2 (5 bases each). The end of the DNA fits TRBJ2-7 better, so the J call may be wrong. The sample comprised blood. This CDR3 reads CASGLSTGTPSYEQYF. The DNA of the CDR3 is TGTGCCAGCGGACTCTCAACCGGGACCCCCTCCTACGAGCAGTACTTC.